The next 28 T cell receptor beta chains were all read from a single sample in a study of shared clonotypes between healthy human individuals. Generated by immunoSEQ multiplex PCR, the TCRdb table keeps only in-frame clones and is missing some. The table includes some 660,000 clones, less than 80% detected once. The sequenced sample consisted of memory CD4+ T cells sorted from blood. Subset of the sample: CD45RA-negative fraction. Receptors originate from a woman younger than 45 in good health.

The chain joins TRBV19 to TRBJ1-1; no clear D gene. The V end lost 5 bases, the J end lost 0 bases, and 10 bases lay between the germline ends. CDR3 length: 14 amino acids. The germline V gene encodes CDR1 LNHDA and CDR2 SQIVND (reference sequence). The CDR3 protein is CASSQDGMNTEAFF. As DNA, the CDR3 is TGTGCCAGTAGTCAGGACGGAATGAACACTGAAGCTTTCTTT.

The chain recombines TRBV5-1 with TRBJ2-7; possibly TRBD2 for D (5 bases). Trimming removed 4 bases at V and 6 bases at J, with 17 bases between. The length of the CDR3 is 14 residues. Germline V gene sequence: CDR1 SGHRS, CDR2 YFSETQ. The CDR3 is CASSLGELLGEQYF. Here the CDR3 DNA reads TGCGCCAGCAGCCTCGGAGAACTACTAGGCGAGCAGTACTTC.

The chain has TRBV28 and TRBJ1-1; 11 nucleotides match TRBD1. The CDR3 consists of 16 residues. The germline gives CDR1 MDHEN, CDR2 SYDVKM. V gave up 6 bases and J gave up 1 base; unmatched junction bases: 7. CDR3 in DNA: TGTGCCAGCAGCCGCGGACAGGGGGCCTCGAACACTGAAGCTTTCTTT. As protein: CASSRGQGASNTEAFF. The whole variable domain, remainder taken from reference TRBV28 and TRBJ1-1, is DVKVTQSSRYLVKRTGEKVFLECVQDMDHENMFWYRQDPGLGLRLIYFSYDVKMKEKGDIPEGYSVSREKKERFSLILESASTNQTSMYLCASSRGQGASNTEAFFGQGTRLTVV.

The chain employs TRBV7-3 and TRBJ2-5; 13 nucleotides match TRBD2. Looked up from germline, CDR1 is SGHTA and CDR2 is FQGTGA. V trimming: 5 bases; J trimming: 2 bases; junction bases outside the gene matches: 5. This CDR3 has 16 amino acids. The CDR3 DNA reads as TGTGCCAGCAGCAAGGGACTAGCGGGATCACAAGAGACCCAGTACTTC. This encodes CASSKGLAGSQETQYF.

This clone was detected only once. The chain joins TRBV28 to TRBJ2-7; 7 bases agree with TRBD2. V trimming: 5 bases; J trimming: 5 bases; junction bases outside the gene matches: 12. CDR1 MDHEN and CDR2 SYDVKM come from the germline V gene. This CDR3 is built from 15 residues. The CDR3 bases are TGTGCCAGCAGTCCTATCTTGACTAGCATCCACGAGCAGTACTTC. It encodes CASSPILTSIHEQYF.

The V call is TRBV6-1, the J call TRBJ2-5, with a possible D match to TRBD2 (6 bases). The DNA end is a closer match to TRBJ2-7, so the J assignment may be wrong. CDR1 MNHNS and CDR2 SASEGT come from the germline V gene. The CDR3 is made up of 15 amino acids. The CDR3: CASSELGGDSYEQYF. The CDR3 DNA sequence: TGTGCCAGCAGTGAGTTAGGCGGGGACTCCTACGAGCAGTACTTC.

This chain uses TRBV2 with TRBJ1-1; the D is unclear. The CDR3 runs 15 residues. CDR1 is SNHLY, CDR2 FYNNEI, per germline. V was clipped by 1 base and J by 1 base, with 10 bases between them. Written as DNA, the CDR3 is TGTGCCAGCAGTGAAGATACACCTGAGAACACTGAAGCTTTCTTT. Protein product: CASSEDTPENTEAFF.

In the case of this clone: A junction boundary mismatches the germline segment, possibly from a read error. The chain carries TRBV28 and TRBJ1-1, with TRBD1 as a possible D gene (5 bases). Germline lookup yields CDR1 MDHEN and CDR2 SYDVKM. There are 14 residues in the CDR3. CDR3 in amino acids: CASTQLPGQEPSVF. The CDR3 bases are TGTGCCAGCACCCAACTCCCGGGGCAGGAGCCCTCCGTCTTT. Filled out from reference TRBV28 and TRBJ1-1, the complete variable domain reads DVKVTQSSRYLVKRTGEKVFLECVQDMDHENMFWYRQDPGLGLRLIYFSYDVKMKEKGDIPEGYSVSREKKERFSLILESASTNQTSMYLCASTQLPGQEPSVFGQGTRLTVV.

The rearrangement joins TRBV29-1 to TRBJ1-1; D ambiguous. Germline V CDR1 and CDR2: SQVTM, ANQGSEA. Trimming shortened V by 1 base and J by 5 bases, and 11 bases separated the two germline ends. The CDR3 runs to 13 residues. CDR3 nucleotide sequence: TGCAGCGTTGAAGGCGGAGGGTGGACTGAAGCTTTCTTT. Translating gives CSVEGGGWTEAFF.

The chain combines TRBV28 with TRBJ1-4; D remains unclear. The CDR3 spans 14 residues. The V gene's germline CDR1 is MDHEN and CDR2 SYDVKM. The V end lost 2 bases, the J end lost 5 bases, and 9 bases lay between the germline ends. The CDR3 nucleotides are TGTGCCAGCAGTTTAATCCTTGGGAATGAAAAACTGTTTTTT. Protein product: CASSLILGNEKLFF.

J is TRBJ2-3 and V is TRBV6-6, with 10 bases fitting TRBD1. This CDR3 is 16 amino acids long. The germline V gene encodes CDR1 MNHNY and CDR2 SVGAGI (reference sequence). With V trimmed by 6 bases and J by 2 bases, 8 bases remained unmatched. This CDR3 is CASRHRQGAPTDTQYF. For the CDR3, the DNA is TGTGCCAGCAGGCATAGACAGGGGGCTCCCACAGATACGCAGTATTTT.

This chain uses TRBV5-1 with TRBJ2-2, with 7 bases matching TRBD2. The V and J ends lost 2 bases and 5 bases, in that order; junction bases with no gene match: 9. The germline V gene has CDR1 SGHRS and CDR2 YFSETQ. CDR3 size: 16 residues. The CDR3 protein is CASSFSRDYPTGELFF. DNA of the CDR3: TGCGCCAGCAGCTTCTCCCGGGACTACCCTACCGGGGAGCTGTTTTTT.

V gene TRBV30 combines with J gene TRBJ1-1; TRBD1 matches at 11 bases. The CDR3 loop spans 13 amino acids. CDR1 is GTSNPN, CDR2 SVGIG, per germline (reference sequence). V was clipped by 3 bases and J by 7 bases; unmatched bases: 4. Written as DNA, the CDR3 is TGTGCCTGGAGCGGACAGGGGGCGGGTGAAGCTTTCTTT. The encoded protein is CAWSGQGAGEAFF.

This chain connects TRBV6-6 to TRBJ1-1, with D possibly being TRBD1 (6 bases). This CDR3 has 15 amino acids. Germline assignment: CDR1 MNHNY and CDR2 SVGAGI (reference sequence). Trimming left V 0 bases short and J 5 bases short, with 13 bases between. CDR3: CASSYSLIRGTEAFF. The DNA for the CDR3 is TGTGCCAGCAGTTACTCCCTAATCAGGGGAACTGAAGCTTTCTTT.

This clone has more than one count but fewer than ten. The genes are TRBV7-9 and TRBJ1-4, with a possible D match to TRBD1 (6 bases). Looked up from germline, CDR1 is SEHNR and CDR2 is FQNEAQ (reference sequence). This CDR3 is built from 16 residues. The V gene lost 5 bases and the J gene lost 0 bases, with 13 bases spanning the gap. CDR3 region: CASSPQGTATNEKLFF. The CDR3 coding sequence is TGTGCCAGCAGCCCGCAGGGGACTGCAACTAATGAAAAACTGTTTTTT.

The rearrangement links TRBV19 to TRBJ1-5; tentatively, D is TRBD1 (5 bases). Germline V gene data show CDR1 as LNHDA and CDR2 as SQIVND (reference sequence). Deletions cut 6 bases from V and 9 bases from J, with 15 bases between. CDR3 length: 13 residues. CDR3: CASSGDGLLPQHF. The CDR3 nucleotides are TGTGCCAGTAGCGGGGACGGCTTATTGCCCCAGCATTTT.

The chain carries TRBV5-1 and TRBJ2-1, with a weak D call TRBD2 (5 bases). The CDR3 length is 15 residues. Germline CDR1 and CDR2: SGHRS and YFSETQ. Trimming cost V 0 bases and J 9 bases, with 16 bases left between them. The CDR3 is CASSLDAGRSGEQFF. CDR3 nucleotides: TGCGCCAGCAGCTTGGACGCGGGTCGGTCGGGTGAGCAGTTCTTC. The full variable domain, with the rest looked up from reference TRBV5-1 and TRBJ2-1, is KAGVTQTPRYLIKTRGQQVTLSCSPISGHRSVSWYQQTPGQGLQFLFEYFSETQRNKGNFPGRFSGRQFSNSRSEMNVSTLELGDSALYLCASSLDAGRSGEQFFGPGTRLTVL.

This clone was detected once. The V and J genes are TRBV19 and TRBJ2-7; the D is unclear. V lost 5 bases and J lost 2, with 10 bases in between. CDR3 length equals 13 residues. CDR1 and CDR2 (germline): LNHDA, SQIVND (reference sequence). CDR3 bases: TGTGCCAGTAGTCCTACTTTGACCTACGAGCAGTACTTC. Translated, it gives CASSPTLTYEQYF.

This clone was seen a single time. The chain employs TRBV28 and TRBJ2-7; D might be TRBD2 (5 bases). From germline, CDR1 is MDHEN and CDR2 SYDVKM. The V end was cut by 5 bases, the J end by 0 bases, with 11 bases between. The CDR3 is made up of 14 amino acids. For the CDR3, the DNA is TGTGCCAGCAGTATTGGACTCGACTCCTACGAGCAGTACTTC. The encoded protein is CASSIGLDSYEQYF.

This clone was counted a few times. The chain is built from TRBV18 and TRBJ1-5; D possibly corresponds to TRBD1 (6 bases). Germline V CDR1 and CDR2: KGHSH, LQKENI. The CDR3 runs to 14 residues. Trimming shortened V by 8 bases and J by 3 bases, and 14 bases separated the two germline ends. This chain's CDR3 is CASRQQGNNQPQHF. The CDR3 region has the DNA TGTGCCAGCCGACAACAGGGCAACAATCAGCCCCAGCATTTT.

The J gene is TRBJ1-1, the V gene TRBV6-6; D ambiguous. Germline-derived CDR1 and CDR2 are MNHNY and SVGAGI (reference sequence). The ends were cut back, 3 bases at V and 1 base at J, with 12 bases in the middle. The CDR3 covers 15 residues. This CDR3 reads CASSYYSGGNTEAFF. The CDR3 DNA is TGTGCCAGCAGTTATTATTCGGGTGGGAACACTGAAGCTTTCTTT.

The rearrangement links TRBV4-1 to TRBJ2-6; 7 bases are a match to TRBD2. The CDR3 totals 18 residues. The ends lost 1 base at V and 1 base at J; junction bases unmatched: 7. Germline values: CDR1 MGHRA, CDR2 YSYEKL. CDR3 nucleotides: TGCGCCAGCAGCCAAGTTCGAGCGGGACCTTCTGGGGCCAACGTCCTGACTTTC. Amino acids: CASSQVRAGPSGANVLTF.

The chain joins TRBV10-3 to TRBJ1-1; weak D call: TRBD1 (6 bases). CDR3 length: 13 amino acids. With 6 bases removed from V and 3 bases from J, the gap between germline ends came to 11 bases. Germline-derived CDR1 and CDR2 are ENHRY and SYGVKD. CDR3 sequence reads: CAIRETGDTEAFF. The CDR3 DNA follows: TGTGCCATCAGAGAGACAGGAGACACTGAAGCTTTCTTT.

This rearrangement joins TRBV21-1 to TRBJ1-2; TRBD1 is the table's D call and was not checked against the DNA. TRBV21-1 is reported as a pseudogene. This CDR3 contains 15 residues. The CDR3 DNA sequence: TGTGCCAGCAGCAAAGAGTCAGGGCCTCCAGGTGGCTACACCTTC. It specifies CASSKESGPPGGYTF.

This clone came up a few times. V usage is TRBV6-6 and J usage is TRBJ2-1; TRBD2 matches at 15 bases. The V segment lost 5 bases and the J segment 8 bases; nucleotides outside the gene matches: 7. This CDR3 is built from 16 residues. In germline, CDR1 is MNHNY, CDR2 SVGAGI (reference sequence). The CDR3 reads CASSTWTSGRGDEQFF. The CDR3 nucleotides read TGTGCCAGCAGTACCTGGACTAGCGGGAGGGGTGATGAGCAGTTCTTC.

Comment on this clone: One end of the junction is discordant with germline, which a read error may explain. The chain uses TRBV7-2 and TRBJ2-3; D is uncertain. The CDR3 is made up of 12 amino acids. Per the germline V gene, CDR1 is SGHTA and CDR2 is FQGNSA. The CDR3 spells CAGSGYTDTQYF. In DNA, the CDR3 is TGTGCCGGCAGTGGATACACAGATACGCAGTATTTT.

The chain couples TRBV19 to TRBJ1-5, with 7 positions matching TRBD1. Losses at the gene ends were 3 bases for V and 2 bases for J; bases not matched to a gene: 16. The CDR3 has 19 amino acids. Germline assignment: CDR1 LNHDA and CDR2 SQIVND (reference sequence). The CDR3 nucleotides are TGTGCCAGTAGTATGAAGAATCATATGGTCACAGGGGGCAATCAGCCCCAGCATTTT. Protein product: CASSMKNHMVTGGNQPQHF. The full variable domain, with the rest looked up from reference TRBV19 and TRBJ1-5, is DGGITQSPKYLFRKEGQNVTLSCEQNLNHDAMYWYRQDPGQGLRLIYYSQIVNDFQKGDIAEGYSVSREKKESFPLTVTSAQKNPTAFYLCASSMKNHMVTGGNQPQHFGDGTRLSIL.

Note on this clone: Other DNA sequences from this sample encode an identical CDR3 as well. The rearrangement uses TRBV6-5 and TRBJ2-5; 7 nucleotides line up with TRBD1. The DNA end is a closer match to TRBJ2-7, so the J assignment may be wrong. This CDR3 comprises 14 residues. Germline CDR1 and CDR2: MNHEY and SVGAGI. CDR3 DNA sequence: TGTGCCAGCAGCTTCACAGGGGACCCCTACGAGCAGTACTTC. Translation: CASSFTGDPYEQYF.